A single sample is the source of the 8 T cell receptor beta chains below, sequenced in a study of T cells in Graves' hyperthyroidism and ophthalmopathy (dated by TCRdb to between 2018 and 2021). Preparation of the library involved multiplex PCR. TCRdb lists the instrument as Illumina HiSeq 2000. The TCR beta CDR3 regions were amplified from RNA transcripts. The TCR CDR3 was subjected to a first round of RT-PCR using the HTBI primer set and the Qiagen OneStep RT-PCR kit. TCRdb reprocessed the public reads (quality trimming at Q25 with fastp, clone calling with MiXCR) and kept in-frame beta chains. CDR3 protein sequences are deduplicated, and each keeps its most common genes and DNA. Present in this sample are approximately 870,000 distinct CDR3 sequences, roughly 40% of which were seen just once. The biggest ten clones account for 7.5% to 9.5% of the sample. Sequencing used blood. The receptors originated from a man aged 18 to 35 with Graves' hyperthyroidism.

CDR3 loop: CASSLSPGQGNTGELFF. The CDR3 DNA follows: TGTGCCAGCAGCTTATCCCCGGGACAGGGAAACACCGGGGAGCTGTTTTTT. V gene TRBV7-8 combines with J gene TRBJ2-2, with 9 bases aligning to TRBD1. Germline values: CDR1 SGHVS, CDR2 FQNEAQ. The CDR3 has 17 amino acids. V trimming: 2 bases; J trimming: 2 bases; junction bases outside the gene matches: 6.

The genes are TRBV5-4 and TRBJ2-5; the D call may be TRBD1 or TRBD2 (5 bases each). The CDR3 is 15 residues long. Germline lookup yields CDR1 SGHNT and CDR2 YYREEE (reference sequence). The V end lost 2 bases, the J end lost 4 bases, and 15 bases lay between the germline ends. For the CDR3, the DNA is TGTGCCAGCAGCTTATTTCGGGGCAGCTCAGAGACCCAGTACTTC. Translation: CASSLFRGSSETQYF.

In its sample, this clonotype was seen a few times. The V call is TRBV14, the J call TRBJ1-5; D gene unclear. The CDR3 is made up of 16 amino acids. Between the trimmed V and J ends, which lost 1 base and 0 bases, there was a span of 10 bases. CDR1 is SGHDN, CDR2 FVKESK, per germline. The CDR3 is CASSQGRRHSNQPQHF. The CDR3 coding sequence is TGTGCCAGCAGCCAAGGGCGCAGGCATAGCAATCAGCCCCAGCATTTT.

There are many counts of this clonotype. DNA for the CDR3: TGCAGCGTTGGGGGACAGCCTAATGAAAAACTGTTTTTT. Its translation is CSVGGQPNEKLFF. The chain joins TRBV29-1 to TRBJ1-4, with 7 nucleotides matching TRBD1. Germline lookup yields CDR1 SQVTM and CDR2 ANQGSEA. The CDR3 spans 13 residues. The ends lost 4 bases at V and 3 bases at J; junction bases unmatched: 2.

This chain joins TRBV7-2 and TRBJ1-3; no definite D call. The CDR3 has 16 amino acids. V lost 4 bases, J lost 0 bases, and 13 bases lay in between. From germline, CDR1 is SGHTA and CDR2 FQGNSA. CDR3: CASSSHGRSSGNTIYF. CDR3 bases: TGTGCCAGCAGCTCCCACGGACGGAGCTCTGGAAACACCATATATTTT.

Note on this clonotype: One end of the junction varies from germline; a read error may be responsible. V is TRBV5-8 and J is TRBJ2-7; D unclear. This CDR3 is built from 15 residues. CDR1 and CDR2 (germline): SGHTS, YDEGEE. The CDR3 protein is CASSQDISGSYEQYF. DNA of the CDR3: TGCGCCAGCAGCCAAGATATCTCGGGCTCCTACGAGCAGTACTTC.

The rearrangement joins TRBV5-1 to TRBJ2-2; D may be TRBD2 (6 bases). Germline V gives CDR1 SGHRS, CDR2 YFSETQ. V lost 1 base and J 5 bases, leaving 12 bases between the germline ends. CDR3 length equals 15 residues. The CDR3 sequence is CASSLILAETGELFF. For the CDR3, the DNA is TGCGCCAGCAGCTTGATCTTAGCGGAAACCGGGGAGCTGTTTTTT.

The sample holds many counts of this clonotype. The gene calls are TRBV10-3 and TRBJ1-5; 7 positions match TRBD1. The junction had 8 bases not matched to a gene; V was cut back by 11 bases and J by 4 bases. Germline assignment: CDR1 ENHRY and CDR2 SYGVKD. CDR3 length: 13 amino acids. This CDR3 reads CAAGGQFNQPQHF. Written as DNA, the CDR3 is TGTGCCGCCGGGGGACAGTTTAATCAGCCCCAGCATTTT.